The T cell receptor beta chain described here comes from a study of cytomegalovirus exposure and HLA in healthy donors. For this clone: The antigen is unknown.

Regarding the study as a whole: In a later analysis, specific HLA alleles were associated with 15,000 or so TCR beta sequences at a 0.05 false discovery rate. Many donors carried some public TCRs, although rarity characterized most TCR sequences. Most of the TCR beta V segments (in an earlier analysis) were productive either about 87% or about 30% of the time.

Amplification used 60 Vbeta primers and 13 Jbeta primers. The protocol was immunoSEQ multiplex PCR, while the TCRdb copy is restricted to in-frame clones and leaves out a portion. The sample consists of about 250,000 clones, approximately 80% of them appearing once. The V gene's germline CDR1 is LNHNV and CDR2 YYDKDF (reference sequence). CDR3 length: 14 amino acids. J lost 4 bases, V lost 5 bases, and 4 bases had no gene match. The genes are TRBV15 and TRBJ1-5; TRBD1 matches at 8 bases. This receptor was identified in a girl aged 2 to 10 in good health and CMV-seronegative. Sequences were obtained from PBMCs. DNA for the CDR3: TGTGCCACCAGCCGGACAGGGCTGAATCAGCCCCAGCATTTT. Protein sequence: CATSRTGLNQPQHF.